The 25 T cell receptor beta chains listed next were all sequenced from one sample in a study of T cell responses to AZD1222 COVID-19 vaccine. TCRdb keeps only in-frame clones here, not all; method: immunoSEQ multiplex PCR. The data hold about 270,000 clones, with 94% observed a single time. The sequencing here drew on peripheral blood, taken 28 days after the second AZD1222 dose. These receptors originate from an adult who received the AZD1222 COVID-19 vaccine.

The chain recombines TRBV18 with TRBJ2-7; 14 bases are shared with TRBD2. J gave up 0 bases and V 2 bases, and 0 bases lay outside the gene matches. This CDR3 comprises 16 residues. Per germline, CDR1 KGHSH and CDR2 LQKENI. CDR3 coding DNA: TGTGCCAGCTCACCAGGGACTAGCGGGAGCTCCTACGAGCAGTACTTC. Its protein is CASSPGTSGSSYEQYF.

As DNA, the CDR3 is TGTGCCAGCAGCTTGGACAGGGTTTCTGGAAACACCATATATTTT. Amino acid sequence: CASSLDRVSGNTIYF. This sequence joins TRBV5-4 and TRBJ1-3, with D possibly TRBD1 on 6 matching bases. The germline V gene has CDR1 SGHNT and CDR2 YYREEE (reference sequence). This CDR3 has 15 residues. V dropped 0 bases and J dropped 1 base, with 8 bases sitting between them.

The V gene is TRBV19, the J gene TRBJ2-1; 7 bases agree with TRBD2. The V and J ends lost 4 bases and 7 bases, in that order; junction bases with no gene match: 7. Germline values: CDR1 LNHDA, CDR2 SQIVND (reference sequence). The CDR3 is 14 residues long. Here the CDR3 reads CASSSLAVRNEQFF. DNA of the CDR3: TGTGCCAGTAGTAGCCTAGCGGTCCGGAATGAGCAGTTCTTC.

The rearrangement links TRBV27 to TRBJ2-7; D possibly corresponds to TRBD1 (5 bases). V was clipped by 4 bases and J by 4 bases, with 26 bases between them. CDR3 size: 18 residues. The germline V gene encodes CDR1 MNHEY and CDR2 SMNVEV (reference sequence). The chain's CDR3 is CASSSIWWGPKRVYEQYF. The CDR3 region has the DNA TGTGCCAGCAGTTCGATATGGTGGGGCCCGAAAAGGGTATACGAGCAGTACTTC.

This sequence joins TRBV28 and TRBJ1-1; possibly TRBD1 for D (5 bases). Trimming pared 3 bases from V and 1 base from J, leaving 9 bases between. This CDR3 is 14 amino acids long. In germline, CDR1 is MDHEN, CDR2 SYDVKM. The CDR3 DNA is TGTGCCAGCAGTTTTACGGGGCGGAACACTGAAGCTTTCTTT. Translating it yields CASSFTGRNTEAFF. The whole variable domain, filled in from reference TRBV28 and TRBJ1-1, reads DVKVTQSSRYLVKRTGEKVFLECVQDMDHENMFWYRQDPGLGLRLIYFSYDVKMKEKGDIPEGYSVSREKKERFSLILESASTNQTSMYLCASSFTGRNTEAFFGQGTRLTVV.

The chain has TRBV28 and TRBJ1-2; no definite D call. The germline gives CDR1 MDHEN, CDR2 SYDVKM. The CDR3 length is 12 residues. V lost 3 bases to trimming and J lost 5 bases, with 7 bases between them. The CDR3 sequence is CASSFSAYGYTF. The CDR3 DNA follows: TGTGCCAGCAGTTTTTCGGCATATGGCTACACCTTC.

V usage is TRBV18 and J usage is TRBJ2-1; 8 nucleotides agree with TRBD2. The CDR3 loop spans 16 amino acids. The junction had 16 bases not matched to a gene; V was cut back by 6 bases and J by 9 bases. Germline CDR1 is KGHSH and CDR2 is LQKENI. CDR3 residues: CASSLSGSDVQGEQFF. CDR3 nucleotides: TGTGCCAGCTCCTTAAGCGGGAGCGACGTCCAGGGTGAGCAGTTCTTC. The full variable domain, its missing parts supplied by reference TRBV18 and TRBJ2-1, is NAGVMQNPRHLVRRRGQEARLRCSPMKGHSHVYWYRQLPEEGLKFMVYLQKENIIDESGMPKERFSAEFPKEGPSILRIQQVVRGDSAAYFCASSLSGSDVQGEQFFGPGTRLTVL.

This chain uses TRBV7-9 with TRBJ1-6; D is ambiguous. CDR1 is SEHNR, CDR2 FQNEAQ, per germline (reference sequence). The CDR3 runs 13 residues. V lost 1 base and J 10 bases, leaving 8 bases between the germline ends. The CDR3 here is CASSLGEQSPLHF. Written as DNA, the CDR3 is TGTGCCAGCAGCTTAGGGGAACAATCACCCCTCCACTTT.

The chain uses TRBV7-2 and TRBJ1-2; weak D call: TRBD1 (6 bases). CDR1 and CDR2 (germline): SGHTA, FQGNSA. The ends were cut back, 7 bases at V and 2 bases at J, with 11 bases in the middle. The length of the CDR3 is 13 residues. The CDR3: CASTQGRNYGYTF. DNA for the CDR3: TGTGCCAGCACCCAGGGGAGGAACTATGGCTACACCTTC.

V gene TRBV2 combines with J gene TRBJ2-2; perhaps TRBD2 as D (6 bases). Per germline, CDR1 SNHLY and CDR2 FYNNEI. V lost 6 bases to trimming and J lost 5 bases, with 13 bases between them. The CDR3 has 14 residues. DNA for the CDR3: TGTGCCAGCAGAGGAGGGCCTAGTACCGGGGAGCTGTTTTTT. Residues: CASRGGPSTGELFF.

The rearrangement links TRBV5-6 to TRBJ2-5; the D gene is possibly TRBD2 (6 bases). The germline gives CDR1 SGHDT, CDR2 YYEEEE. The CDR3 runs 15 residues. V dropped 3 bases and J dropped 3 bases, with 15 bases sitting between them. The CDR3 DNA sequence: TGTGCCAGCAGCTCGCCTACCTGGGGGGAAGAGACCCAGTACTTC. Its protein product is CASSSPTWGEETQYF. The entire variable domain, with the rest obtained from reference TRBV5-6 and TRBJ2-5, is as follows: DAGVTQSPTHLIKTRGQQVTLRCSPKSGHDTVSWYQQALGQGPQFIFQYYEEEERQRGNFPDRFSGHQFPNYSSELNVNALLLGDSALYLCASSSPTWGEETQYFGPGTRLLVL.

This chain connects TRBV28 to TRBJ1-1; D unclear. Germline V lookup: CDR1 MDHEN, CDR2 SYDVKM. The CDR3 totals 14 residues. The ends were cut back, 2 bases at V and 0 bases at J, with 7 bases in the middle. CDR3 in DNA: TGTGCCAGCAGTTTAGGACTTGTGAACACTGAAGCTTTCTTT. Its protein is CASSLGLVNTEAFF.

CDR3 DNA sequence: TGTGCCAGCACTGACAGGGCCAACGGCGGCTATGGCTACACCTTC. This gives the protein CASTDRANGGYGYTF. The rearrangement links TRBV6-6 to TRBJ1-2; 7 bases match TRBD1. This CDR3 comprises 15 residues. The germline gives CDR1 MNHNY, CDR2 SVGAGI (reference sequence). Unmatched junction bases numbered 12, after V lost 7 bases and J lost 4 bases.

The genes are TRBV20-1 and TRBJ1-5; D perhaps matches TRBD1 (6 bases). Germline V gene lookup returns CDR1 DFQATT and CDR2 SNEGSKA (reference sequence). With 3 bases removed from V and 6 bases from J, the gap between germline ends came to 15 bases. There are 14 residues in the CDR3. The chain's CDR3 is CSASAGADGQPQHF. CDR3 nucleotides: TGCAGTGCTAGTGCGGGGGCGGACGGTCAGCCCCAGCATTTT.

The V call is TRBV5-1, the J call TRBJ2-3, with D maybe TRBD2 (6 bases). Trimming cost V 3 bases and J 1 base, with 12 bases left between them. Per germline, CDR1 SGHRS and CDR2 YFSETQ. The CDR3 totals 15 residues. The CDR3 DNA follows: TGCGCCAGCAGCTCTTCGGGACTCCGCACAGATACGCAGTATTTT. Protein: CASSSSGLRTDTQYF. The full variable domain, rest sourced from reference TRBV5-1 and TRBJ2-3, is KAGVTQTPRYLIKTRGQQVTLSCSPISGHRSVSWYQQTPGQGLQFLFEYFSETQRNKGNFPGRFSGRQFSNSRSEMNVSTLELGDSALYLCASSSSGLRTDTQYFGPGTRLTVL.

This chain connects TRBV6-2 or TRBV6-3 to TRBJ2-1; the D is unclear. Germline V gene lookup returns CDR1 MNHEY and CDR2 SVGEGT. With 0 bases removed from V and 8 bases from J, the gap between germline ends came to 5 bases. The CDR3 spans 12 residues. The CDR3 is CASSYSRDEQFF. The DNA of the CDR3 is TGTGCCAGCAGTTACTCTCGTGATGAGCAGTTCTTC.

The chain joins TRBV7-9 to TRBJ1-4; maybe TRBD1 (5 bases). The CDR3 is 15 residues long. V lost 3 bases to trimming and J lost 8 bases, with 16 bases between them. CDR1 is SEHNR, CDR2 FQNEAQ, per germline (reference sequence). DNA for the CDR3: TGTGCCAGCAGCTTTCCAGGGTCACTAGGCGAAAAACTGTTTTTT. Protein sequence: CASSFPGSLGEKLFF.

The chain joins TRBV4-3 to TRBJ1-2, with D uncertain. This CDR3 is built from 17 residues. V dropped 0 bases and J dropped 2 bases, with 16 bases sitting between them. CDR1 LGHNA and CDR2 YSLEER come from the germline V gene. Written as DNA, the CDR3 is TGCGCCAGCAGCCAAGACGCGGGAGTGGGTTCCAACTATGGCTACACCTTC. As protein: CASSQDAGVGSNYGYTF.

The DNA for the CDR3 is TGTGCAAGTCGCTTAGCGGACTCGCGTGAGCAGTTCTTC. This encodes CASRLADSREQFF. The chain carries TRBV12-2 and TRBJ2-1; no DNA check was done on the table's D call, TRBD2. TRBV12-2 is a listed pseudogene. The CDR3 consists of 13 residues.

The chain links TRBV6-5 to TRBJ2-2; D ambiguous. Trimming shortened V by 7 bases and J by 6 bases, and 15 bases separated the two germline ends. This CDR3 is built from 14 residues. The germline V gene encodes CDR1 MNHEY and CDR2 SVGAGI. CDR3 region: CASTSLGRPGELFF. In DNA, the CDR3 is TGTGCCAGCACCTCACTCGGACGGCCCGGGGAGCTGTTTTTT.

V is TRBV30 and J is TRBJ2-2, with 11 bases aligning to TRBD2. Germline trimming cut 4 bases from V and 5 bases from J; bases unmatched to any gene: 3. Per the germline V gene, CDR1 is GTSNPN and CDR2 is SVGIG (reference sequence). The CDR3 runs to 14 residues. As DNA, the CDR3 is TGTGCCTGGAAAATAGCGGGAGGGACCGGGGAGCTGTTTTTT. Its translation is CAWKIAGGTGELFF.

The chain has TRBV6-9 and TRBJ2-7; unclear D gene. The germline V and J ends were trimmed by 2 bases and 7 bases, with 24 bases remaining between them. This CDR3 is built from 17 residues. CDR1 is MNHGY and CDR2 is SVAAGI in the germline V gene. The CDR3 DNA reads TGTGCCAGCAGTTATAACGCGGAGACATGTTGTCGCATGGAGCAGTACTTC. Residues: CASSYNAETCCRMEQYF.

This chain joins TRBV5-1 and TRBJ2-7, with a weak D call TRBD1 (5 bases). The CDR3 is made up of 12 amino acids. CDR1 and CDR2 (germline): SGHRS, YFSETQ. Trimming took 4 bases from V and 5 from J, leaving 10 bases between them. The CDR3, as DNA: TGCGCCAGCAGCCCCGAAGGGGACGAGCAGTACTTC. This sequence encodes CASSPEGDEQYF.

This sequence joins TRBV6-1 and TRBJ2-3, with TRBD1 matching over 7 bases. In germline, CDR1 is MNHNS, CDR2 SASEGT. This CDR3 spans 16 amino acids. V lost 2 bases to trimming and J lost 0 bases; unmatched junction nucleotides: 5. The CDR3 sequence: CASSEKAGGSTDTQYF. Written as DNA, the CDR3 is TGTGCCAGCAGTGAAAAAGCAGGGGGAAGCACAGATACGCAGTATTTT.

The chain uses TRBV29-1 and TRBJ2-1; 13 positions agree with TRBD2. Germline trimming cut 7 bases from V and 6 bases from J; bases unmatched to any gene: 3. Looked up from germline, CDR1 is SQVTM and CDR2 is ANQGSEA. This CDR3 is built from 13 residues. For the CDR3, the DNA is TGCAGCGCCCGGACTAGCGGGAGCAATGAGCAGTTCTTC. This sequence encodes CSARTSGSNEQFF.